The TCR beta chain under discussion was sequenced for a study of Graves' ophthalmopathy and Graves' hyperthyroidism. An approximately 10 ml volume of fresh peripheral blood provided the PBMCs. Points from the study as a whole: For predicting ophthalmopathy progression, the model had roughly 70% sensitivity and 72.22% specificity. Classification of ophthalmopathy versus stable hyperthyroidism by a 13-signature model yielded 85% to 90% sensitivity and about 83% specificity.

This clonotype was picked up a small number of times. Antigen unknown. Transcripts of RNA were the source for amplifying TCR beta CDR3 regions. Second-round multiplex PCR came after a first-round RT-PCR that employed HTBI primers. MiXCR was run by TCRdb on the multiplex PCR reads, yielding one entry per CDR3 protein. This table has 600,000 to 950,000 distinct CDR3 sequences, roughly two fifths appearing once. The sequence was collected from an adult man with Graves' ophthalmopathy. Sequenced sample: peripheral blood.

As DNA, the CDR3 is TGTGCCAGCACAATCGGGGGTAGAGAGACCCAGTACTTC. It is translated as CASTIGGRETQYF. This sequence joins TRBV2 and TRBJ2-5; D is possibly TRBD2 (6 bases). The CDR3 totals 13 residues. V was pared by 7 bases and J by 4 bases, with 13 bases between. Germline V CDR1 and CDR2: SNHLY, FYNNEI. Based on the CDR3 plus reference TRBV2 and TRBJ2-5, the full variable domain is EPEVTQTPSHQVTQMGQEVILRCVPISNHLYFYWYRQILGQKVEFLVSFYNNEISEKSEIFDDQFSVERPDGSNFTLKIRSTKLEDSAMYFCASTIGGRETQYFGPGTRLLVL.